What follows is one TCR beta chain and its context. This clonotype was recorded at least ten times. No antigen is known for it. Base qualities are missing; no much larger clone stands one base away. Sequenced on an Illumina MiSeq. TCRdb took the public reads, trimmed them with fastp at Q25, ran MiXCR for clone calling and kept in-frame beta chains. Each CDR3 protein gets just one entry, which takes the most common genes and DNA from the rows behind it. In all, the sample holds 3,800 or so distinct CDR3 sequences, and roughly a tenth of those were seen once. 13% of the sample is in the top ten clones. This specimen comes from a study. Input material: CD4+ T cells from synovial fluid. This clonotype originated in a human donor with rheumatoid arthritis.

The CDR3 reads as follows: CASSLRRGRGANTGELFF. The nucleotide sequence is TGTGCCAGCAGCTTAAGAAGGGGAAGGGGCGCGAACACCGGGGAGCTGTTTTTT. This receptor chain uses TRBV7-2 and TRBJ2-2, and TRBD1 may be the D gene, going by 5 matching bases. Based on the germline V gene, the CDR1 and CDR2 sequences are SGHTA and FQGNSA. Trimming at the junction amounts to 2 bases on V and 0 bases on J, and the germline ends lie 16 bases apart. The CDR3 sequence holds 18 residues, the cysteine and phenylalanine included. Of the read, only the CDR3 DNA is kept; its 54 bases are in frame from base 1.